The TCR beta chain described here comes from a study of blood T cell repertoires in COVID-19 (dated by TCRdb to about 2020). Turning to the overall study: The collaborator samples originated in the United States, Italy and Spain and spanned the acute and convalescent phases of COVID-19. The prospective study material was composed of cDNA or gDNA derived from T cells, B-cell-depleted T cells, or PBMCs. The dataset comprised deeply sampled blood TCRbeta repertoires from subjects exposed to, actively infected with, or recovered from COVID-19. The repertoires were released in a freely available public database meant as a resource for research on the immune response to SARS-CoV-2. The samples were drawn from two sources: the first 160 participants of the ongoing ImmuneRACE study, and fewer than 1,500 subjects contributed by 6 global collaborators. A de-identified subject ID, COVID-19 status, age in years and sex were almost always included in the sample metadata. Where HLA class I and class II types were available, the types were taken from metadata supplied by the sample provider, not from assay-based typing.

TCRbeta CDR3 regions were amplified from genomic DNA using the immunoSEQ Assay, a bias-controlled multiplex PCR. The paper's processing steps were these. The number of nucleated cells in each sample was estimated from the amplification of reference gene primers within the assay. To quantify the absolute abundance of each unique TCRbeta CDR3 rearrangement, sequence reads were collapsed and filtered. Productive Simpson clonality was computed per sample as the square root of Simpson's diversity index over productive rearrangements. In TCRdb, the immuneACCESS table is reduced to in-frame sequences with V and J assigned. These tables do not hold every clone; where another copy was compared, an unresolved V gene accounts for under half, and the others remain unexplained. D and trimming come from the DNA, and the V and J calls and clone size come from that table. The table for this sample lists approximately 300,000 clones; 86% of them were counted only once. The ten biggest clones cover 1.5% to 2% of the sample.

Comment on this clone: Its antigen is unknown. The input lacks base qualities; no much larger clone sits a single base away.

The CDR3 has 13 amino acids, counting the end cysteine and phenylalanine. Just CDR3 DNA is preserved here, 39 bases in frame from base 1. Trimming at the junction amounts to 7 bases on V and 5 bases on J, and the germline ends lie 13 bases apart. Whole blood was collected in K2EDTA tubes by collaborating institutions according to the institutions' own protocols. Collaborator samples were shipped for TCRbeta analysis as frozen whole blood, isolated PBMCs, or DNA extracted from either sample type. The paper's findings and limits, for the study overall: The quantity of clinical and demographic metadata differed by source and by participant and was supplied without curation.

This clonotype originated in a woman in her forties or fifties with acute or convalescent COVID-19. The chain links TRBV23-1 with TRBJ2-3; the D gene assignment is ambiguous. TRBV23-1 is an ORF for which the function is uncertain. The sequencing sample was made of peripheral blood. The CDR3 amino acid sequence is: CASTPRSQDTQYF. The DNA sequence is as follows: TGCGCCAGCACCCCGAGGAGTCAAGATACGCAGTATTTT.